Included here is one T cell receptor beta chain sequence, with context. Its antigen is undetermined. One end of the junction does not line up with germline, which may come from a read error. The CDR3 is 15 residues long. Germline lookup yields CDR1 SEHNR and CDR2 FQNEAQ (reference sequence). The sample's time point: newly diagnosed GD, antithyroid drugs for less than 3 months. With RNA extracted from PBMCs as input, the TCR library was made. The entry originates in a study of regulatory T cells in long-lasting Graves disease. Notes on the study in general: Newly diagnosed patients had higher TCR diversity than persistent Graves' patients did.

Arm-PCR of CDR3 regions and iRepertoire HTBI primers were the basis on which TCR beta libraries were built. Original analysis: Sample data revealed some 58 TRBV and some 13 TRBJ segments. TCRdb reprocessed the multiplex PCR reads with MiXCR, giving one entry per CDR3 protein. The V and J calls and clone size come from TCRdb's table, not from the authors' own analysis. Found here are approximately 400,000 distinct CDR3 sequences, 15% of them singletons; the top ten hold 16%. This sample was shared with a second study, whose subject was T cells in Graves' hyperthyroidism and ophthalmopathy.

The chain employs TRBV7-9 and TRBJ2-7, with TRBD2 as a possible D gene (6 bases). This receptor was identified in a woman aged 25 to 39 with Graves disease. Sequenced material: peripheral blood mononuclear cells (PBMCs), taken at new diagnosis, from a patient treated with antithyroid drugs. In DNA, the CDR3 is TGTGCCAGCAGCTTAGCGGGAGGACCCTTGGACGAGCAATACTTC. As protein: CASSLAGGPLDEQYF.